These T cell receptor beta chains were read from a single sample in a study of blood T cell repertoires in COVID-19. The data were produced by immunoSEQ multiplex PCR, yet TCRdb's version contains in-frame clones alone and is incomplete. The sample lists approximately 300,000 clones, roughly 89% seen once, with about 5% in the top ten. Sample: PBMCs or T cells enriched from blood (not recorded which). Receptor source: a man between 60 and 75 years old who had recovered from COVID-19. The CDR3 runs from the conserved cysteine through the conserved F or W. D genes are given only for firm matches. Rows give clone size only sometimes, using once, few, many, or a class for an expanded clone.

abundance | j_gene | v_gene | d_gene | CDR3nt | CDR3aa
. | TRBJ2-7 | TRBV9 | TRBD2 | TGTGCCAGCAGCGTAGGGACTAGCGGGAGCGGGGAGCAGTACTTC | CASSVGTSGSGEQYF
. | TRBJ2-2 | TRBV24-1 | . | TGTGCCACCAGTGATGCAGGCCGGACCGGGGAGCTGTTTTTT | CATSDAGRTGELFF
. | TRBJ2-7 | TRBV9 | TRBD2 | TGTGCCAGCAGCCCACGGACGGGACTAGCTGGGGACGAGCAGTACTTC | CASSPRTGLAGDEQYF
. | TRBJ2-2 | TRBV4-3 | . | TGCGCCAGCAGCCAGGAAAAACGGGAGAACACCGGGGAGCTGTTTTTT | CASSQEKRENTGELFF
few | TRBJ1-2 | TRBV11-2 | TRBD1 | TGTGCCAGCAGCTTAGCCATCGGGACAGGACTCATCCGGGGCTATGGCTACACCTTC | CASSLAIGTGLIRGYGYTF
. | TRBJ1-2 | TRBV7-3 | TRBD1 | TGTGCCAGCAGACGGACAGGGGGCTCGGACGGCTACACCTTC | CASRRTGGSDGYTF
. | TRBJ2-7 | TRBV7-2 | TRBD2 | TGTGCCAGCAGCTCGGCGCTAGCGGCCACCTCCTACGAGCAGTACTTC | CASSSALAATSYEQYF
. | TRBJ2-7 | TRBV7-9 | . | TGTGCCAGCAGCTTAGAGGGGGGGGCGGCTGAGCAGTACTTC | CASSLEGGAAEQYF
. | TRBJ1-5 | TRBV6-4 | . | TGTGCCAGCAGTGAGCGCCGAGATCAGCCCCAGCATTTT | CASSERRDQPQHF
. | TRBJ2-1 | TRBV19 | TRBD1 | TGTGCCAGTAGTGCCCCCAGGGGGACAGGGTTTAATGAGCAGTTCTTC | CASSAPRGTGFNEQFF
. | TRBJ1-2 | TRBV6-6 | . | TGTGCCAGCACCCCTCTCGACAGGAGCAACTATGGCTACACCTTC | CASTPLDRSNYGYTF
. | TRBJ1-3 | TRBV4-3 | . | TGCGCCAGCAGCCAGAAGGGGCCAGGGGTAGGAAACACCATATATTTT | CASSQKGPGVGNTIYF
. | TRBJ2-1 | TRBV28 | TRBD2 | TGTGCCAGCAGTTTATTCTGGACTAGCGCATACAATGAGCAGTTCTTC | CASSLFWTSAYNEQFF
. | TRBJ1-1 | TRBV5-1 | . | TGCGCCAGCAGCTTGGGTGGAGGAGACACTGAAGCTTTCTTT | CASSLGGGDTEAFF
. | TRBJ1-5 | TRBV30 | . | TGTGCCTGGAGTGCCCTAACAGGTAATCAGCCCCAGCATTTT | CAWSALTGNQPQHF
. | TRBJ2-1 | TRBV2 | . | TGTGCCAGCAGATTCGGGGAAGTAACCTACAATGAGCAGTTCTTC | CASRFGEVTYNEQFF
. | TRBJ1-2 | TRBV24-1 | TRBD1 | TGTGCCACCAGTGATTCAGACGGGACAGACTATGGCTACACCTTC | CATSDSDGTDYGYTF
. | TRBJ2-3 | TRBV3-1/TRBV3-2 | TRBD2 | TGTGCCAGCAGCCCACATAAGACTAGCGGGAGCACAGATACGCAGTATTTT | CASSPHKTSGSTDTQYF
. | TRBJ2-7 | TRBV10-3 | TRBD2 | TGTGCCATCGGGAGGGAAGTATTCAACTCCTACGAGCAGTACTTC | CAIGREVFNSYEQYF
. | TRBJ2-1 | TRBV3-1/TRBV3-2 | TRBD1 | TGTGCCAGCAGCCAAAGTGGGACAGGGGAGCAGTTCTTC | CASSQSGTGEQFF
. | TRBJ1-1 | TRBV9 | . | TGTGCCAGCAGCGTAGGACAGATATCGAACACTGAAGCTTTCTTT | CASSVGQISNTEAFF
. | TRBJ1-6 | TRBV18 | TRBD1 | TGTGCCAGCTCGGGACAGTCCTCTGTTTCACCCCTCCACTTT | CASSGQSSVSPLHF
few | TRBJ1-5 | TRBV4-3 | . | TGCGCCAGCAGCCAAGATTTGACGGGACAGCCCCAGCATTTT | CASSQDLTGQPQHF
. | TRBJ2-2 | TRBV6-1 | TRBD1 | TGTGCCAGCAGTGAACCAGGGGGGAACACCGGGGAGCTGTTTTTT | CASSEPGGNTGELFF